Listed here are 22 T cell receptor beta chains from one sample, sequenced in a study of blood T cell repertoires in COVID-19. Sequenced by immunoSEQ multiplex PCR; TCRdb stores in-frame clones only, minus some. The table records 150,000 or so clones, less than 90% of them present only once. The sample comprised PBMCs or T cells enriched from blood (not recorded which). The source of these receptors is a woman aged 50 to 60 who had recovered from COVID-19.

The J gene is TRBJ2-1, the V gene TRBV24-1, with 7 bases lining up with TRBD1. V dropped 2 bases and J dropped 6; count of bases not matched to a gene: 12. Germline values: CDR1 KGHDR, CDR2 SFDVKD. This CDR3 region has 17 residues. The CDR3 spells CATSDSRTGRGSNEQFF. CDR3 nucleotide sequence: TGTGCCACCAGTGATTCGCGGACAGGTCGAGGGAGCAATGAGCAGTTCTTC.

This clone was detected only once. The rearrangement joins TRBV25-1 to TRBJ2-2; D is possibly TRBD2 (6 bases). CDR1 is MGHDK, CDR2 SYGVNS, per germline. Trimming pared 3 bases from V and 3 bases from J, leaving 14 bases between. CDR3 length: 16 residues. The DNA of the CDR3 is TGTGCCAGCAGTGACCAGGCGGGGATTCACACCGGGGAGCTGTTTTTT. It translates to CASSDQAGIHTGELFF.

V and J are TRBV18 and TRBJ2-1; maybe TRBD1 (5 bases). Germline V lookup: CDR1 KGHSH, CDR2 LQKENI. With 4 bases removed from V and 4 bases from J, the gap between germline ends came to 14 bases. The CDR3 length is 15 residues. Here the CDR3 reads CASSLDTTLYNEQFF. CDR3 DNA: TGTGCCAGCTCACTGGACACAACTCTATACAATGAGCAGTTCTTC.

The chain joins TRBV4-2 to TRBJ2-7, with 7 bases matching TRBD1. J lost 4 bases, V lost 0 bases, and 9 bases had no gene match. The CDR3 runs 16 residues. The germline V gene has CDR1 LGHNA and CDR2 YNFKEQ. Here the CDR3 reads CASSQDPRQGVYEQYF. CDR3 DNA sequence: TGTGCCAGCAGCCAAGATCCGAGACAGGGAGTTTACGAGCAGTACTTC.

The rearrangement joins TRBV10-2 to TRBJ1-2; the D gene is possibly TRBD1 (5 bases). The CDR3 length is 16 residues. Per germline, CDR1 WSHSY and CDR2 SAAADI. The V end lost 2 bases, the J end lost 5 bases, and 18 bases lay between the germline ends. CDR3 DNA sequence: TGCGCCAGCAGTGAGGCCACGGGACTAATAAGATATGGCTACACCTTC. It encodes CASSEATGLIRYGYTF.

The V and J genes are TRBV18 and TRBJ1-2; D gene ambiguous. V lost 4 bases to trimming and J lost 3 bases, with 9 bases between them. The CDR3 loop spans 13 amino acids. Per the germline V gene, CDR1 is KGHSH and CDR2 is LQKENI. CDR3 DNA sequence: TGTGCCAGCTCACTAACAGAAGACTATGGCTACACCTTC. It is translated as CASSLTEDYGYTF.

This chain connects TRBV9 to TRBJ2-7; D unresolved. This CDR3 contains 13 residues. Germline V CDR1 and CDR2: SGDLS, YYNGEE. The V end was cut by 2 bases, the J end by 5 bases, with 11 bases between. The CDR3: CASSVGLSHEQYF. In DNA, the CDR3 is TGTGCCAGCAGCGTCGGTCTTTCCCACGAGCAGTACTTC.

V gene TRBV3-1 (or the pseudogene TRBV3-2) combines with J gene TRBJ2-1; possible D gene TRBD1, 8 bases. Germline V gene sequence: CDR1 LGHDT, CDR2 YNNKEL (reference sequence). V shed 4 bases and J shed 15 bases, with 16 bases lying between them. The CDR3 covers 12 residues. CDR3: CASSRGGTGLFF. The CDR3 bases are TGTGCCAGCAGCCGGGGGGGGACAGGTCTGTTCTTC.

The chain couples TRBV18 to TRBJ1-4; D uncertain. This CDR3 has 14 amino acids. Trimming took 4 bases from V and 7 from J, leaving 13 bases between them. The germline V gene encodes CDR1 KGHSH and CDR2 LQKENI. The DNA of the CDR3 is TGTGCCAGCTCACGAGGCAGTAAAGGTGAAAAACTGTTTTTT. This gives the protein CASSRGSKGEKLFF.

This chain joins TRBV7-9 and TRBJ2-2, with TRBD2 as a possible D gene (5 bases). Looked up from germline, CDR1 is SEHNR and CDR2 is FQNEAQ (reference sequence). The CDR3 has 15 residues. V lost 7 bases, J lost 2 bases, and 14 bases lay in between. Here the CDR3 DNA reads TGTGCCAGCACCCCCCGGGGTAAAAACACCGGGGAGCTGTTTTTT. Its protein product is CASTPRGKNTGELFF.

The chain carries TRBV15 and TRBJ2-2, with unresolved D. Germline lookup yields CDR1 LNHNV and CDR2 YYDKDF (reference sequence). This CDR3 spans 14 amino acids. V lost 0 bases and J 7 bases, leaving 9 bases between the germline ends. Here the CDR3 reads CATSRDRDIGELFF. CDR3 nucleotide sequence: TGTGCCACCAGCAGAGATCGAGATATCGGGGAGCTGTTTTTT.

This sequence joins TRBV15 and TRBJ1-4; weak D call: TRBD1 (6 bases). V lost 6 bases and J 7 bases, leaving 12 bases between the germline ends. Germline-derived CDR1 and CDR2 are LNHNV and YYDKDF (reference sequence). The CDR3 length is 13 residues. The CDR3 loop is CATRFTGSEKLFF. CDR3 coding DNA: TGTGCCACCAGGTTTACAGGGAGTGAAAAACTGTTTTTT. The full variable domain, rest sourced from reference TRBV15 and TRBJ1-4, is DAMVIQNPRYQVTQFGKPVTLSCSQTLNHNVMYWYQQKSSQAPKLLFHYYDKDFNNEADTPDNFQSRRPNTSFCFLDIRSPGLGDTAMYLCATRFTGSEKLFFGSGTQLSVL.

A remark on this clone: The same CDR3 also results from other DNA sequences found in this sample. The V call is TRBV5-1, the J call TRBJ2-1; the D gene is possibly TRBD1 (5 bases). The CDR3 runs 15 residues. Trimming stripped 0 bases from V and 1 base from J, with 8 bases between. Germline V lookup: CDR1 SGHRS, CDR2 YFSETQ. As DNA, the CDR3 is TGCGCCAGCAGCTTGGGGGGCTTTTCCTACAATGAGCAGTTCTTC. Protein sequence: CASSLGGFSYNEQFF.

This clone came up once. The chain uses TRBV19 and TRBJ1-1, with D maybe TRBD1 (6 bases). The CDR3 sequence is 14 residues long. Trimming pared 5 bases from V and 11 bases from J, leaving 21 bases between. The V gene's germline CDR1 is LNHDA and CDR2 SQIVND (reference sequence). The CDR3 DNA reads TGTGCCAGTAGTTTCCCAGACAGGCCCGAAGGGGCTTTCTTT. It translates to CASSFPDRPEGAFF.

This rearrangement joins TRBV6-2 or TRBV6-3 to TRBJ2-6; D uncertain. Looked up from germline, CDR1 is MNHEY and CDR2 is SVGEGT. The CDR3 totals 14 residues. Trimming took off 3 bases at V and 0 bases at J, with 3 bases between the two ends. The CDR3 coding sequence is TGTGCCAGCAGTTATAACTCTGGGGCCAACGTCCTGACTTTC. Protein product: CASSYNSGANVLTF.

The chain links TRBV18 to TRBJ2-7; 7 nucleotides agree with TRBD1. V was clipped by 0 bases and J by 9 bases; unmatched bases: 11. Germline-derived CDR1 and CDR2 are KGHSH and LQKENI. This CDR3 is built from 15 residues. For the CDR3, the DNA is TGTGCCAGCTCACCACCAGACAGGGCAGCCCGGGTGCAGTACTTC. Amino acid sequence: CASSPPDRAARVQYF.

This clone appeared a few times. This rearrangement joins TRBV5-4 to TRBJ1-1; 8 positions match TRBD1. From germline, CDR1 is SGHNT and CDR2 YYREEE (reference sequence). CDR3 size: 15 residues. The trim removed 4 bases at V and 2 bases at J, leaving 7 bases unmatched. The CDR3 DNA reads TGTGCCAGCAGCCCCACAGGGGGAAGAAACACTGAAGCTTTCTTT. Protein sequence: CASSPTGGRNTEAFF.

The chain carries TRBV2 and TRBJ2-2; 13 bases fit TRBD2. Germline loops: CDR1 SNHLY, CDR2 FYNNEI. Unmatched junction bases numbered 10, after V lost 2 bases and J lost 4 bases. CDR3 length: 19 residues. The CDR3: CASSEPKSLAGGTTGELFF. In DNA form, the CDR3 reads TGTGCCAGCAGTGAACCGAAGTCACTAGCGGGGGGGACCACCGGGGAGCTGTTTTTT. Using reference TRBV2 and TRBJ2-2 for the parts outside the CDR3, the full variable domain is EPEVTQTPSHQVTQMGQEVILRCVPISNHLYFYWYRQILGQKVEFLVSFYNNEISEKSEIFDDQFSVERPDGSNFTLKIRSTKLEDSAMYFCASSEPKSLAGGTTGELFFGEGSRLTVL.

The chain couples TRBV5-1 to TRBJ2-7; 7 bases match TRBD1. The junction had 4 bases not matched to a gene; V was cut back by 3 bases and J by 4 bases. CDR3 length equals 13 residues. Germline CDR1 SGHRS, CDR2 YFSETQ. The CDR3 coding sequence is TGCGCCAGCAGCTGGGAGACAGGGTACGAGCAGTACTTC. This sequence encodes CASSWETGYEQYF.

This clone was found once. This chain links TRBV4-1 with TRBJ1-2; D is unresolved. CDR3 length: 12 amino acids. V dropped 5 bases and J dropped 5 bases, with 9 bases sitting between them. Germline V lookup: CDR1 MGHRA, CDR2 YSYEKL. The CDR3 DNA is TGCGCCAGCAGCGCCGACATGTATGGCTACACCTTC. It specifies CASSADMYGYTF.

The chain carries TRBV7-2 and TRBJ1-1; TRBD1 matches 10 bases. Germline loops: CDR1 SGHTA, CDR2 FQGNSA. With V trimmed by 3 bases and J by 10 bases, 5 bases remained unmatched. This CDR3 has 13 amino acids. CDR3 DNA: TGTGCCAGCAGCTTCCGGGACAGGGGTTCAGCTTTCTTT. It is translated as CASSFRDRGSAFF.

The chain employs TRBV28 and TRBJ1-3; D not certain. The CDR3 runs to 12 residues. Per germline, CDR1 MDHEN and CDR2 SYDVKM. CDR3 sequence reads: CGATTSGNTIYF. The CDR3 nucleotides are TGTGGGGCGACAACGTCTGGAAACACCATATATTTT.